This T cell receptor beta chain comes out of a study of T cells expressing NK-cell markers. Background on the study: Eight donors were sequenced, seven testing HCMV-seropositive and one testing seronegative. General study points: In over 5 donors, dominant CD3+CD56+NKG2C+ clonotypes ranked among the top 10 CD8+ clonotypes. The study found these clonotypes also leading the CD3+CD56-NKG2C+ fraction in several donors.

5'RACE template switching with UMIs produced the TCR beta cDNA. After re-calling the 5' RACE reads, TCRdb lists one entry per CDR3 protein, DNA absent. This specimen shows some 340,000 distinct CDR3 sequences; the ten leading clones hold roughly 5.2%. On this clonotype: The antigen remains undetermined.

CDR3 length equals 16 residues. Germline V gives CDR1 LNHDA, CDR2 SQIVND (reference sequence). The sequenced material came from blood T cells: a sorted CD56 or NKG2C T cell subset, CD4+ or CD8+ T cells, or bulk PBMC T cells (not recorded which). J is TRBJ2-3 and V is TRBV19; without DNA, the TCRdb call of TRBD1 cannot be checked. The source is a man aged 18 to 70 in good health. The CDR3 loop reads CASSDSGRSRSDTQYF.